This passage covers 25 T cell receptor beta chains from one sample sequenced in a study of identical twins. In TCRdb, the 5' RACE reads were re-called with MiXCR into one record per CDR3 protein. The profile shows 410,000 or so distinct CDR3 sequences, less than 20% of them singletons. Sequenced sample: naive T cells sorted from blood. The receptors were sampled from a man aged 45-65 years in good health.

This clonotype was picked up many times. CDR3: CSVARGGGSYNEQFF. The CDR3 nucleotides read TGCAGCGTAGCACGCGGGGGGGGCTCTTACAATGAGCAGTTCTTC. V gene TRBV29-1 combines with J gene TRBJ2-1, with 9 bases fitting TRBD2. Trimming cost V 6 bases and J 4 bases; bases outside gene matches: 10. The CDR3 loop spans 15 amino acids. Germline lookup yields CDR1 SQVTM and CDR2 ANQGSEA.

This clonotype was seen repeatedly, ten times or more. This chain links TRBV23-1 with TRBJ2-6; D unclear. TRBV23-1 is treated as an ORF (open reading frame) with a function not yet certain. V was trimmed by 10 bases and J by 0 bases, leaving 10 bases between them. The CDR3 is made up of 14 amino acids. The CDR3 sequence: CANYSLSGANVLTF. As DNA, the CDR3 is TGCGCCAACTACAGCCTCTCTGGGGCCAACGTCCTGACTTTC.

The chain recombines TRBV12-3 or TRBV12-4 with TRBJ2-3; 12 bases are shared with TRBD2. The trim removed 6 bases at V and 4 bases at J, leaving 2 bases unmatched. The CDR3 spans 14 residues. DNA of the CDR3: TGTGCCAGCAGGACTAGCGGGAGTGCAGATACGCAGTATTTT. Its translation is CASRTSGSADTQYF.

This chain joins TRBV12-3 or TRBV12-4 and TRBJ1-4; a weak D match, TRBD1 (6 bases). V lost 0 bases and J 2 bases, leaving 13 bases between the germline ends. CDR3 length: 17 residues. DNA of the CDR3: TGTGCCAGCAGTTTAGCGCTCAGCAGGGGTACTAATGAAAAACTGTTTTTT. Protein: CASSLALSRGTNEKLFF.

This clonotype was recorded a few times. In nucleotides, the CDR3 is TGTGCCAGCAGCGTAGAAGGTGTAGAGACCCAGTACTTC. Translation: CASSVEGVETQYF. The chain combines TRBV9 with TRBJ2-5, with D hard to call. V was pared by 0 bases and J by 4 bases, with 7 bases between. Germline V gene lookup returns CDR1 SGDLS and CDR2 YYNGEE. The CDR3 covers 13 residues.

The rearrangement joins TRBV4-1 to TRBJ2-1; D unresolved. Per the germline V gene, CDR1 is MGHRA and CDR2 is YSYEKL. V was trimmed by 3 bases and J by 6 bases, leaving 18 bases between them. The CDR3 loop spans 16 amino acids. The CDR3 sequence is CASSHPKSGSANEQFF. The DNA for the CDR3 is TGCGCCAGCAGCCACCCGAAATCCGGGTCGGCCAATGAGCAGTTCTTC.

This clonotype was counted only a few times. CDR3 region: CASSLVPRTDTQYF. The CDR3 nucleotides read TGTGCCAGCAGCTTAGTGCCCCGGACAGATACGCAGTATTTT. This sequence joins TRBV7-2 and TRBJ2-3; D is ambiguous. This CDR3 is 14 amino acids long. V lost 1 base and J lost 3, with 8 bases in between. Germline V gives CDR1 SGHTA, CDR2 FQGNSA.

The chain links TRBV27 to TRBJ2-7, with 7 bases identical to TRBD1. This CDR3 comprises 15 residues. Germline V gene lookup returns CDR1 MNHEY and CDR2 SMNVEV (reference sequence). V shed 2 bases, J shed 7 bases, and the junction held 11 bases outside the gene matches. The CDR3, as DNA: TGTGCCAGCAGTTTACTGGGGGACAGATATGGGGAGCAGTACTTC. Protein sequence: CASSLLGDRYGEQYF.

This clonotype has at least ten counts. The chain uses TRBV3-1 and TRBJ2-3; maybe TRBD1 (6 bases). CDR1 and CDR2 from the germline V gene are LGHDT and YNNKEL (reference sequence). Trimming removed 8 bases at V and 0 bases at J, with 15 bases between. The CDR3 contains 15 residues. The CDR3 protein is CASQQGRSSTDTQYF. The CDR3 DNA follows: TGTGCCAGCCAACAGGGACGATCTAGCACAGATACGCAGTATTTT.

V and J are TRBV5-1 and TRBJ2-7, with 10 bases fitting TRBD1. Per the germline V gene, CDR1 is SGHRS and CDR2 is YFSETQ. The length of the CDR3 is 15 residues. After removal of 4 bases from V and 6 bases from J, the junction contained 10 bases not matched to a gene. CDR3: CASSNRDRGYGEQYF. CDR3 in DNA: TGCGCCAGCAGCAACCGGGACAGGGGTTATGGCGAGCAGTACTTC.

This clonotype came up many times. CDR3 loop: CSASPGTENQPQHF. In nucleotides, the CDR3 is TGCAGTGCCAGTCCCGGGACAGAAAATCAGCCCCAGCATTTT. V gene TRBV20-1 combines with J gene TRBJ1-5; 7 positions match TRBD1. V was clipped by 6 bases and J by 4 bases; unmatched bases: 9. This CDR3 contains 14 residues. Looked up from germline, CDR1 is DFQATT and CDR2 is SNEGSKA (reference sequence).

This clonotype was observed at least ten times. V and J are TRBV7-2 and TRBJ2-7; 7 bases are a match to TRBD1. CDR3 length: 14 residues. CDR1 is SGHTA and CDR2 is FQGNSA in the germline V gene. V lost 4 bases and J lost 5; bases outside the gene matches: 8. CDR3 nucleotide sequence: TGTGCCAGCAGCTCCTTCAGGGGGTTGGACGAGCAGTACTTC. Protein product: CASSSFRGLDEQYF.

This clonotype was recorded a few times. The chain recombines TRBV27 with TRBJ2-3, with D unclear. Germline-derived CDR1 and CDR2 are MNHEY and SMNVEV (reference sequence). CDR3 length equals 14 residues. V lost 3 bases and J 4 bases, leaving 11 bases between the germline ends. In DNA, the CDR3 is TGTGCCAGCAGTTTCTTCCAAGCAGCAGATACGCAGTATTTT. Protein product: CASSFFQAADTQYF.

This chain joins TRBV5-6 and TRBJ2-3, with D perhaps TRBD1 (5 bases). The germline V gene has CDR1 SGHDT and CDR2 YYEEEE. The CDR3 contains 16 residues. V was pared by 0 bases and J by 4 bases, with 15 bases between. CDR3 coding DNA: TGTGCCAGCAGCTTGGCTGGGGCAGAGAAAGCAGATACGCAGTATTTT. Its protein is CASSLAGAEKADTQYF.

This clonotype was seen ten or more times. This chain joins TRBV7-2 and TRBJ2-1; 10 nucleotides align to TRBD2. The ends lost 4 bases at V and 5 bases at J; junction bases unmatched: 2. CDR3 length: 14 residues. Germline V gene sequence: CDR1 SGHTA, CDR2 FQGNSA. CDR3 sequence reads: CASSWTSGNNEQFF. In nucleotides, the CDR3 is TGTGCCAGCAGCTGGACTAGCGGAAACAATGAGCAGTTCTTC. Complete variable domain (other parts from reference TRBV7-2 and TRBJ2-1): GAGVSQSPSNKVTEKGKDVELRCDPISGHTALYWYRQSLGQGLEFLIYFQGNSAPDKSGLPSDRFSAERTGGSVSTLTIQRTQQEDSAVYLCASSWTSGNNEQFFGPGTRLTVL.

In DNA, the CDR3 is TGTGCCAGCAGCCCCTCCGGGTCTCTCCAGTACGAGCAGTACTTC. Translated: CASSPSGSLQYEQYF. This chain uses TRBV9 with TRBJ2-7; no definite D call. The V gene's germline CDR1 is SGDLS and CDR2 YYNGEE. V was shortened by 4 bases and J by 4 bases, with 18 bases between the two germline ends. This CDR3 is built from 15 residues.

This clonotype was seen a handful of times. CDR3 loop: CASSLASGEETQYF. For the CDR3, the DNA is TGCGCCAGCAGCTTGGCTAGCGGGGAGGAGACCCAGTACTTC. The chain joins TRBV5-1 to TRBJ2-5; 9 bases fit TRBD2. The CDR3 contains 14 residues. Germline CDR1 and CDR2: SGHRS and YFSETQ. With V trimmed by 0 bases and J by 5 bases, 2 bases remained unmatched. The full variable domain, rest sourced from reference TRBV5-1 and TRBJ2-5, is KAGVTQTPRYLIKTRGQQVTLSCSPISGHRSVSWYQQTPGQGLQFLFEYFSETQRNKGNFPGRFSGRQFSNSRSEMNVSTLELGDSALYLCASSLASGEETQYFGPGTRLLVL.

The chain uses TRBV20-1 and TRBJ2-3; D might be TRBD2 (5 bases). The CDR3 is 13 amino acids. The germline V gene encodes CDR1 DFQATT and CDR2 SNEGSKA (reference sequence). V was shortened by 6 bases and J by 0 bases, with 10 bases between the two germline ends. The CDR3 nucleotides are TGCAGTGCCCCGAGGACTAGCACAGATACGCAGTATTTT. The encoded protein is CSAPRTSTDTQYF.

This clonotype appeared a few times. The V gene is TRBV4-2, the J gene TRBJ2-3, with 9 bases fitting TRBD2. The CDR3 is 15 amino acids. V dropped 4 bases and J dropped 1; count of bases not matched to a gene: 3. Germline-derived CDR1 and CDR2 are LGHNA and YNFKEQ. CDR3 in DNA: TGTGCCAGCAGCCGGACTAGCGCGGGCACAGATACGCAGTATTTT. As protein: CASSRTSAGTDTQYF.

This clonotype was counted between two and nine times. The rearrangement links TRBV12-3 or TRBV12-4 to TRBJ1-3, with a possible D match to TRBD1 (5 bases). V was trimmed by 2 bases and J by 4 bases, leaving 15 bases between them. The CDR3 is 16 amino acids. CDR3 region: CASSLTDRLIGNTIYF. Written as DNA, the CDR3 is TGTGCCAGCAGTTTAACCGACAGACTTATAGGAAACACCATATATTTT.

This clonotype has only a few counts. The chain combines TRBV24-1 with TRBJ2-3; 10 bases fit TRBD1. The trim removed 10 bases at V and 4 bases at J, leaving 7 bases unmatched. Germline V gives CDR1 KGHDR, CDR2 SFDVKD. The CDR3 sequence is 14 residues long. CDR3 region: CATSGTGVADTQYF. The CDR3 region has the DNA TGTGCCACATCCGGGACAGGGGTAGCAGATACGCAGTATTTT.

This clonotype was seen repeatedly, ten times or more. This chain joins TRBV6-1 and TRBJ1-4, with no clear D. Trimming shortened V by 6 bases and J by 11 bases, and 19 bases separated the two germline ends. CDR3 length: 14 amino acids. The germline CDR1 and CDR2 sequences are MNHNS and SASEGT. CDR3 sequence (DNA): TGTGCCAGCAGCCCCGGACCTCCGTCGGGGAAACTGTTTTTT. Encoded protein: CASSPGPPSGKLFF.

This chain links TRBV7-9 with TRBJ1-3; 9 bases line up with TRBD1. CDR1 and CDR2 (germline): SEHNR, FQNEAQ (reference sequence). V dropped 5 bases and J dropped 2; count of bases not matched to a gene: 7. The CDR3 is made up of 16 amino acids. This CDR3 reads CASSPVYRGPGNTIYF. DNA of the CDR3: TGTGCCAGCAGCCCCGTATACAGGGGGCCTGGAAACACCATATATTTT. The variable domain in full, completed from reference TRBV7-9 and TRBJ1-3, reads DTGVSQNPRHKITKRGQNVTFRCDPISEHNRLYWYRQTLGQGPEFLTYFQNEAQLEKSRLLSDRFSAERPKGSFSTLEIQRTEQGDSAMYLCASSPVYRGPGNTIYFGEGSWLTVV.

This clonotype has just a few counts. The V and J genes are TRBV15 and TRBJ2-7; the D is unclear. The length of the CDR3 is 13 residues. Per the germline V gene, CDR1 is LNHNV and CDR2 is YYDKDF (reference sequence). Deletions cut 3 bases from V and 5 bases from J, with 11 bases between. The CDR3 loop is CATSSKVANEQYF. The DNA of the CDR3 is TGTGCCACCAGCAGTAAGGTTGCTAACGAGCAGTACTTC.

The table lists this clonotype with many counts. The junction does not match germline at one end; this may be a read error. The CDR3 sequence is CASRLGQRGTDTQYF. CDR3 DNA sequence: TGCGCCAGCAGGTTGGGACAGAGGGGCACAGATACGCAGTATTTT. The chain recombines TRBV5-1 with TRBJ2-3; the match to TRBD1 covers 7 bases. From germline, CDR1 is SGHRS and CDR2 YFSETQ. CDR3 size: 15 residues.